This T cell receptor beta chain appears in the sequencing data of a study of identical twins. TCRdb reanalysed the 5' RACE reads using MiXCR and keeps one entry per CDR3 protein. The sample has approximately 700,000 distinct CDR3 sequences; 15% to 20% are singletons. This clonotype was picked up many times. An end of the junction differs from the germline gene, which may be a read error. The germline CDR1 and CDR2 sequences are SGHRS and YFSETQ. There are 16 residues in the CDR3. The sample was also linked to a second study, of T cells expressing NK-cell markers.

What was sequenced was PBMCs. The rearrangement joins TRBV5-1 to TRBJ1-4; the D gene is possibly TRBD1 (5 bases). This clonotype was sampled from a woman under 30 in good health. CDR3 bases: TGTGCCAGCAGCTTAGGGCAGGGTGCAACTAATGAAAAACTGTTTTTT. Amino acids: CASSLGQGATNEKLFF.